This T cell receptor beta chain is drawn from a study of blood T cell repertoires in COVID-19. Germline V gene sequence: CDR1 SGHRS, CDR2 YFSETQ. CDR3 length: 13 amino acids. V lost 7 bases, J lost 8 bases, and 8 bases stayed unmatched. Data came from immunoSEQ multiplex PCR; TCRdb stores just in-frame clones and leaves some out. The table has about 70,000 clones, around nine tenths seen once; the top ten hold 2% to 2.5%. The TCR sequence derives from a human donor in a cohort sampled during active COVID-19. The sequencing sample was made of peripheral blood. V is TRBV5-1 and J is TRBJ1-2; 10 bases line up with TRBD1. The CDR3 loop reads CASGTTGGGGYTF. The CDR3 DNA reads as TGCGCCAGCGGAACGACAGGGGGCGGCGGCTACACCTTC. Combining the CDR3 with reference TRBV5-1 and TRBJ1-2 gives the whole variable domain KAGVTQTPRYLIKTRGQQVTLSCSPISGHRSVSWYQQTPGQGLQFLFEYFSETQRNKGNFPGRFSGRQFSNSRSEMNVSTLELGDSALYLCASGTTGGGGYTFGSGTRLTVV.